Below, 18 T cell receptor beta chains from the same sample are listed, as sequenced in a study of early T cells in non-severe SARS-CoV-2 infection. From the 5' RACE reads, TCRdb called clonotypes with MiXCR, one entry per CDR3 protein. The sample has 75,000 to 90,000 distinct CDR3 sequences; about 10% are singletons. Here the sequenced sample was whole blood, taken at baseline. The receptors derive from an adult who was a healthcare worker with PCR-confirmed SARS-CoV-2 infection or an uninfected control (not recorded which).

This clonotype has a single count. This chain links TRBV12-3 or TRBV12-4 with TRBJ2-7, with D tentatively TRBD1 (5 bases). The CDR3 is made up of 16 amino acids. The V end was cut by 3 bases, the J end by 2 bases, with 17 bases between. The CDR3 nucleotides read TGTGCCAGCAGTTTTCGCCAGGGAAACTCCCCCTACGAGCAGTACTTC. It yields the protein CASSFRQGNSPYEQYF.

This clonotype has a handful of counts. This chain joins TRBV2 and TRBJ1-2, with D unclear. The ends were cut back, 11 bases at V and 8 bases at J, with 21 bases in the middle. Germline values: CDR1 SNHLY, CDR2 FYNNEI. CDR3 size: 13 residues. CDR3 nucleotides: TGTGCCGGACTGAGGGAGCAGGCGAGCGGCTACACCTTC. This translates into CAGLREQASGYTF.

The rearrangement uses TRBV15 and TRBJ2-6; 7 nucleotides align to TRBD1. CDR3 length equals 18 residues. Germline V gene lookup returns CDR1 LNHNV and CDR2 YYDKDF (reference sequence). The V segment lost 0 bases and the J segment 1 base; nucleotides outside the gene matches: 6. The CDR3 bases are TGTGCCACCAGCAGAGAAGTGCACAGGGGATCTGGGGCCAACGTCCTGACTTTC. It is translated as CATSREVHRGSGANVLTF.

This rearrangement joins TRBV23-1 to TRBJ2-7, with D perhaps TRBD1 (5 bases). TRBV23-1 is identified as an open reading frame with a role that is uncertain. V was pared by 6 bases and J by 3 bases, with 15 bases between. The CDR3 spans 14 residues. CDR3 residues: CASSPGFSDYEQYF. The CDR3 coding sequence is TGCGCCAGCAGCCCAGGGTTCTCTGACTACGAGCAGTACTTC.

There are many counts of this clonotype. The chain carries TRBV3-1 and TRBJ2-1, with D perhaps matching TRBD2 (6 bases). The CDR3 is 17 residues long. Germline CDR1 is LGHDT and CDR2 is YNNKEL (reference sequence). Trimming cost V 2 bases and J 6 bases, with 20 bases left between them. The CDR3 loop is CASSQWGRGTSGNEQFF. The DNA for the CDR3 is TGTGCCAGCAGCCAATGGGGACGCGGGACGTCGGGCAATGAGCAGTTCTTC.

The rearrangement links TRBV27 to TRBJ2-5; no clear D gene. CDR1 is MNHEY, CDR2 SMNVEV, per germline (reference sequence). CDR3 size: 14 residues. V lost 3 bases to trimming and J lost 9 bases, with 17 bases between them. CDR3 amino acids: CASSFKSTFGSQYF. The CDR3 coding sequence is TGTGCCAGCAGTTTTAAGTCAACCTTTGGGTCCCAGTACTTC.

The chain joins TRBV7-2 to TRBJ2-1; tentatively, D is TRBD1 (5 bases). CDR1 is SGHTA, CDR2 FQGNSA, per germline. CDR3 size: 15 residues. Trimming stripped 8 bases from V and 6 bases from J, with 20 bases between. CDR3 sequence (DNA): TGTGCCAGCCGTAGGGGTCCGACCTACGTCAATGAGCAGTTCTTC. This translates into CASRRGPTYVNEQFF.

The V gene is TRBV28, the J gene TRBJ2-6; D remains ambiguous. The CDR3 runs 15 residues. Germline CDR1 MDHEN, CDR2 SYDVKM. Deletions cut 10 bases from V and 0 bases from J, with 13 bases between. CDR3 nucleotides: TGTGCCACCCTTCCGGAGACCTCTGGGGCCAACGTCCTGACTTTC. Protein sequence: CATLPETSGANVLTF.

This clonotype was seen only a few times. The CDR3 is CASSKDVDRAYNEQFF. In DNA form, the CDR3 reads TGTGCCAGCAGCAAAGACGTGGACAGGGCATACAATGAGCAGTTCTTC. The J gene is TRBJ2-1, the V gene TRBV21-1; the table's D call of TRBD1 was not tested on the DNA. TRBV21-1 is given as a pseudogene. The CDR3 is 16 residues long.

This clonotype showed up just a few times. The CDR3: CASRRLDPNTGELFF. CDR3 coding DNA: TGTGCCAGCAGACGACTAGATCCGAACACCGGGGAGCTGTTTTTT. The genes are TRBV6-5 and TRBJ2-2; weak D call: TRBD2 (6 bases). The CDR3 is made up of 15 amino acids. The V and J ends lost 6 bases and 0 bases respectively, with 11 bases between them. The germline V gene encodes CDR1 MNHEY and CDR2 SVGAGI.

This clonotype was observed a handful of times. The gene calls are TRBV21-1 and TRBJ2-1. TRBV21-1 constitutes a pseudogene. This CDR3 region has 15 residues. The CDR3 spells CASSNSSRSYNEQFF. The CDR3 DNA is TGTGCCAGCAGCAATAGCAGCCGCTCCTACAATGAGCAGTTCTTC.

This clonotype was seen at least ten times. The chain has TRBV9 and TRBJ2-1; no clear D. Germline V gene lookup returns CDR1 SGDLS and CDR2 YYNGEE. The length of the CDR3 is 14 residues. V gave up 0 bases and J gave up 12 bases, with 16 bases separating them. The CDR3 nucleotides are TGTGCCAGCAGCGTAGGCAGGCCCCGAGTCGCGCAGTTCTTC. Its protein product is CASSVGRPRVAQFF.

This clonotype was recorded many times. V gene TRBV11-2 combines with J gene TRBJ2-4, with 15 bases matching TRBD2. From germline, CDR1 is SGHAT and CDR2 FQNNGV. V lost 3 bases and J lost 3; bases outside the gene matches: 9. The CDR3 has 19 amino acids. CDR3 loop: CASSLVGLAGGFVKNIQYF. As DNA, the CDR3 is TGTGCCAGCAGCTTGGTGGGACTAGCGGGAGGTTTTGTCAAAAACATTCAGTACTTC.

In this sample, this clonotype turned up many times. The chain has TRBV4-2 and TRBJ2-6, with 8 bases that match TRBD1. CDR1 and CDR2 (germline): LGHNA, YNFKEQ. The length of the CDR3 is 15 residues. The trim removed 3 bases at V and 3 bases at J, leaving 1 base unmatched. The CDR3 here is CASSQTGVGANVLTF. The CDR3 region has the DNA TGTGCCAGCAGCCAGACAGGGGTTGGGGCCAACGTCCTGACTTTC.

V usage is TRBV7-9 and J usage is TRBJ2-2; 8 bases agree with TRBD1. V lost 8 bases, J lost 2 bases, and 7 bases stayed unmatched. In germline, CDR1 is SEHNR, CDR2 FQNEAQ (reference sequence). There are 15 residues in the CDR3. CDR3 coding DNA: TGTGCCAGCGTCCCGGGACAGGCTAACACCGGGGAGCTGTTTTTT. It is translated as CASVPGQANTGELFF.

This clonotype was seen ten or more times. The chain has TRBV7-8 and TRBJ1-1, with 10 positions matching TRBD1. Losses at the gene ends were 5 bases for V and 1 base for J; bases not matched to a gene: 7. Per germline, CDR1 SGHVS and CDR2 FQNEAQ. CDR3 length: 16 amino acids. This CDR3 reads CASSLRDRGSNTEAFF. CDR3 coding DNA: TGTGCCAGCAGCCTAAGGGACAGGGGTTCGAACACTGAAGCTTTCTTT.

This clonotype occurred many times. This chain connects TRBV3-1 to TRBJ2-1, with 9 positions matching TRBD2. The germline V gene has CDR1 LGHDT and CDR2 YNNKEL (reference sequence). The CDR3 sequence is 17 residues long. With 2 bases clipped from V and 0 bases from J, the junction kept 5 bases outside the gene matches. This CDR3 reads CASSQLSGRFSYNEQFF. The CDR3 DNA follows: TGTGCCAGCAGCCAATTAAGCGGGAGGTTCTCCTACAATGAGCAGTTCTTC.

As DNA, the CDR3 is TGCAGTGCTGGGGACAGGCGCAACTTTAACGAGCAGTACTTC. This encodes CSAGDRRNFNEQYF. The chain couples TRBV20-1 to TRBJ2-7, with 8 bases that match TRBD1. The CDR3 spans 14 residues. CDR1 is DFQATT, CDR2 SNEGSKA, per germline (reference sequence). Germline trimming cut 5 bases from V and 5 bases from J; bases unmatched to any gene: 11.